The T cell receptor beta chain described here comes from a study of T cell responses to AZD1222 COVID-19 vaccine. Germline values: CDR1 LGHNA, CDR2 YNFKEQ. V was shortened by 0 bases and J by 2 bases, with 17 bases between the two germline ends. The CDR3 runs to 17 residues. TCRdb's table, derived via immunoSEQ multiplex PCR, lists solely in-frame clones and lacks some. The sample carries 130,000 or so clones, more than 85% recorded once. The clonotype comes from an adult in good health. This chain joins TRBV4-2 and TRBJ2-7; TRBD2 might be the D (6 bases). Here the sequenced sample was peripheral blood, taken on day 0 of AZD1222 vaccination. Here the CDR3 reads CASSQDADRDSAYEQYF. CDR3 in DNA: TGTGCCAGCAGCCAAGACGCGGACCGGGACTCGGCCTACGAGCAGTACTTC.